Following are 24 T cell receptor beta chains from one sample sequenced in a study of T cells in Graves' hyperthyroidism and ophthalmopathy. What was amplified from RNA transcripts were TCR beta CDR3 regions. HTBI primers were used for first-round RT-PCR of the TCR CDR3. Each CDR3 protein is one row after TCRdb ran MiXCR on the multiplex PCR reads. The data hold around 560,000 distinct CDR3 sequences, with roughly 17% observed a single time. Material: blood. The receptors were sampled from a woman aged 18-30 years with Graves' hyperthyroidism.

Ten or more counts support this clonotype. This chain joins TRBV5-1 and TRBJ2-7; 10 bases fit TRBD1. The CDR3 runs to 15 residues. V trimming: 1 base; J trimming: 5 bases; junction bases outside the gene matches: 6. Germline lookup yields CDR1 SGHRS and CDR2 YFSETQ. In DNA form, the CDR3 reads TGCGCCAGCAGCTTGCATGGACAGGGGGAAAACGAGCAGTACTTC. This encodes CASSLHGQGENEQYF. Complete variable domain (other parts from reference TRBV5-1 and TRBJ2-7): KAGVTQTPRYLIKTRGQQVTLSCSPISGHRSVSWYQQTPGQGLQFLFEYFSETQRNKGNFPGRFSGRQFSNSRSEMNVSTLELGDSALYLCASSLHGQGENEQYFGPGTRLTVT.

This rearrangement joins TRBV6-2 or TRBV6-3 to TRBJ1-2; 8 bases line up with TRBD1. CDR1 and CDR2 (germline): MNHEY, SVGEGT. V lost 5 bases to trimming and J lost 4 bases; unmatched junction nucleotides: 12. The CDR3 covers 16 residues. CDR3 DNA: TGTGCCAGCAGTGCCCCGCGGACAGGGAAACCCTATGGCTACACCTTC. It translates to CASSAPRTGKPYGYTF.

CDR3 region: CASSLKGRQETQYF. CDR3 sequence (DNA): TGTGCCAGCAGCTTGAAGGGCAGGCAAGAGACCCAGTACTTC. The chain employs TRBV13 and TRBJ2-5; no firm D call. Looked up from germline, CDR1 is PRHDT and CDR2 is FYEKMQ (reference sequence). Trimming pared 3 bases from V and 2 bases from J, leaving 10 bases between. The CDR3 is 14 residues long.

The chain couples TRBV11-2 to TRBJ1-1, with TRBD1 as a possible D gene (6 bases). Germline V CDR1 and CDR2: SGHAT, FQNNGV. The ends were cut back, 0 bases at V and 7 bases at J, with 21 bases in the middle. This CDR3 contains 17 residues. CDR3 nucleotides: TGTGCCAGCAGCTTAGATCGAGGGTCAGGGGTTGTGAGTGAAGCTTTCTTT. Protein: CASSLDRGSGVVSEAFF. Full variable domain (remainder filled in from reference TRBV11-2 and TRBJ1-1): EAGVAQSPRYKIIEKRQSVAFWCNPISGHATLYWYQQILGQGPKLLIQFQNNGVVDDSQLPKDRFSAERLKGVDSTLKIQPAKLEDSAVYLCASSLDRGSGVVSEAFFGQGTRLTVV.

This clonotype occurred many times. V gene TRBV3-1 combines with J gene TRBJ2-1, with a tentative D call TRBD2 (6 bases). CDR3 length: 14 amino acids. Germline CDR1 LGHDT, CDR2 YNNKEL (reference sequence). The V end was cut by 4 bases, the J end by 9 bases, with 16 bases between. The CDR3 loop reads CASSPRRETGEQFF. DNA of the CDR3: TGTGCCAGCAGCCCCAGGCGGGAAACGGGTGAGCAGTTCTTC.

This clonotype was counted between two and nine times. The chain is built from TRBV11-2 and TRBJ1-4; TRBD1 matches 9 bases. The CDR3 is made up of 14 amino acids. CDR1 SGHAT and CDR2 FQNNGV come from the germline V gene. Trimming cost V 5 bases and J 10 bases; bases outside gene matches: 8. The CDR3 nucleotides are TGTGCCAGCAGCGAGGACAGGGGAAGGATAAAACTGTTTTTT. This encodes CASSEDRGRIKLFF.

This clonotype has only a few counts. The J gene is TRBJ2-7, the V gene TRBV20-1, with D unclear. V lost 2 bases and J lost 6, with 8 bases in between. CDR3 length: 11 amino acids. Germline CDR1 reads DFQATT; CDR2 reads SNEGSKA (reference sequence). CDR3 coding DNA: TGCAGTGCTAGATATGGGTTCGAGCAGTACTTC. This sequence encodes CSARYGFEQYF.

This clonotype has more than one count but fewer than ten. V usage is TRBV5-8 and J usage is TRBJ2-7, with D possibly being TRBD2 (5 bases). Germline-derived CDR1 and CDR2 are SGHTS and YDEGEE. The V end lost 0 bases, the J end lost 7 bases, and 14 bases lay between the germline ends. The CDR3 is 14 residues long. In DNA form, the CDR3 reads TGTGCCAGCAGCTTGGTTGGAGGCATCTATGAGCAGTACTTC. Amino acids: CASSLVGGIYEQYF.

This clonotype was seen repeatedly, ten times or more. V and J are TRBV7-2 and TRBJ2-3; 8 bases align to TRBD2. This CDR3 comprises 14 residues. Trimming removed 5 bases from V and 4 bases from J; junction bases left unmatched: 5. Per germline, CDR1 SGHTA and CDR2 FQGNSA. The CDR3 here is CASSRTSSADTQYF. CDR3 coding DNA: TGTGCCAGCAGCCGGACTAGCAGCGCAGATACGCAGTATTTT.

In its sample, this clonotype was seen a few times. The rearrangement joins TRBV12-3 or TRBV12-4 to TRBJ2-7; tentative D call: TRBD1 (5 bases). The CDR3 has 15 amino acids. Trimming cost V 2 bases and J 3 bases, with 14 bases left between them. CDR3 coding DNA: TGTGCCAGCAGTTTAAGGCAGGCAGGACACTACGAGCAGTACTTC. Amino acids: CASSLRQAGHYEQYF.

Many counts were recorded for this clonotype. The CDR3, as DNA: TGCAGTGCCAAAACAGGGAACACTGAAGCTTTCTTT. Protein sequence: CSAKTGNTEAFF. This chain uses TRBV20-1 with TRBJ1-1, with D tentatively TRBD1 (5 bases). Germline CDR1 and CDR2: DFQATT and SNEGSKA (reference sequence). Trimming took 6 bases from V and 1 from J, leaving 9 bases between them. The CDR3 covers 12 residues.

This clonotype was recorded at least ten times. V and J are TRBV27 and TRBJ2-7; 11 positions match TRBD2. There are 15 residues in the CDR3. After removal of 3 bases from V and 2 bases from J, the junction contained 3 bases not matched to a gene. Germline CDR1 and CDR2: MNHEY and SMNVEV (reference sequence). The CDR3 region is CASSLLAGGPYEQYF. The CDR3 nucleotides read TGTGCCAGCAGTTTGTTAGCGGGGGGGCCCTACGAGCAGTACTTC.

The chain employs TRBV11-3 and TRBJ2-3; D is undetermined. There are 14 residues in the CDR3. The V gene's germline CDR1 is SGHNT and CDR2 YENEEA. V lost 8 bases, J lost 6 bases, and 18 bases lay in between. The CDR3 sequence is CASAPVIFTDTQYF. CDR3 nucleotides: TGTGCCAGCGCCCCCGTTATCTTCACCGATACGCAGTATTTT.

This clonotype was seen a few times. Here the CDR3 reads CASMQALGSPLHF. CDR3 DNA: TGTGCCAGCATGCAGGCCCTAGGGTCACCCCTCCACTTT. The gene calls are TRBV7-9 and TRBJ1-6; no clear D. Trimming stripped 7 bases from V and 10 bases from J, with 14 bases between. The CDR3 runs to 13 residues. In germline, CDR1 is SEHNR, CDR2 FQNEAQ (reference sequence).

The V gene is TRBV6-1, the J gene TRBJ2-1, with 8 bases aligning to TRBD2. The germline V gene has CDR1 MNHNS and CDR2 SASEGT. V trimming: 6 bases; J trimming: 5 bases; junction bases outside the gene matches: 12. The CDR3 consists of 16 residues. CDR3 amino acids: CASSPRPLAVHNEQFF. The CDR3 DNA follows: TGTGCCAGCAGCCCACGACCACTAGCGGTGCACAATGAGCAGTTCTTC.

Turning to this clonotype: Relative to the germline gene, one junction end is altered; a read error may explain this. The chain employs TRBV14 and TRBJ1-2; D unclear. Germline V CDR1 and CDR2: SGHDN, FVKESK. The CDR3 spans 15 residues. The CDR3 here is CASSRSLDGGYGYSF. CDR3 bases: TGTGCCAGCAGCCGAAGTCTAGACGGAGGCTATGGCTACAGCTTC.

There are many counts of this clonotype. V and J are TRBV7-2 and TRBJ2-7; D is unresolved. Trimming removed 4 bases at V and 8 bases at J, with 9 bases between. Germline V CDR1 and CDR2: SGHTA, FQGNSA. The CDR3 contains 11 residues. The CDR3 protein is CASSSSNQQYF. The CDR3 bases are TGTGCCAGCAGCTCATCCAACCAGCAGTACTTC.

This clonotype showed up many times. This rearrangement joins TRBV2 to TRBJ2-1; TRBD2 aligns across 10 bases. CDR1 and CDR2 (germline): SNHLY, FYNNEI. This CDR3 has 13 residues. V was pared by 8 bases and J by 8 bases, with 6 bases of the junction left unmatched. In nucleotides, the CDR3 is TGTGCCAGCTCCCTAGCGGGAGATTATGAGCAGTTCTTC. Translating gives CASSLAGDYEQFF.

In its sample, this clonotype was seen a few times. This chain uses TRBV27 with TRBJ2-2; D is possibly TRBD1 or TRBD2 (6 bases each). This CDR3 contains 14 residues. Germline CDR1 is MNHEY and CDR2 is SMNVEV (reference sequence). V lost 7 bases, J lost 6 bases, and 15 bases lay in between. CDR3 coding DNA: TGTGCCAGCACTCCAACGAGGGGGGCCGGGGAGCTGTTTTTT. Residues: CASTPTRGAGELFF.

This clonotype was detected many times. The J gene is TRBJ1-2, the V gene TRBV18, with D possibly TRBD1 on 6 matching bases. The germline gives CDR1 KGHSH, CDR2 LQKENI. This CDR3 contains 15 residues. V dropped 0 bases and J dropped 7 bases, with 15 bases sitting between them. CDR3 coding DNA: TGTGCCAGCTCACCACCGGGGGCACAACCGTTTGGCTACACCTTC. This encodes CASSPPGAQPFGYTF.

This clonotype was detected many times. The chain joins TRBV11-2 to TRBJ2-2; D gene uncertain. The CDR3 is 13 amino acids. The V end lost 5 bases, the J end lost 4 bases, and 8 bases lay between the germline ends. Germline CDR1 is SGHAT and CDR2 is FQNNGV. In DNA, the CDR3 is TGTGCCAGCAGCCTCTCGTTCACCGGGGAGCTGTTTTTT. It is translated as CASSLSFTGELFF. Full variable domain (remainder filled in from reference TRBV11-2 and TRBJ2-2): EAGVAQSPRYKIIEKRQSVAFWCNPISGHATLYWYQQILGQGPKLLIQFQNNGVVDDSQLPKDRFSAERLKGVDSTLKIQPAKLEDSAVYLCASSLSFTGELFFGEGSRLTVL.

The J gene is TRBJ2-5, the V gene TRBV20-1, with TRBD2 identical over 7 bases. Per germline, CDR1 DFQATT and CDR2 SNEGSKA (reference sequence). The CDR3 is made up of 13 amino acids. V trimming: 5 bases; J trimming: 5 bases; junction bases outside the gene matches: 8. As DNA, the CDR3 is TGCAGTGCTGATCTGGGGGGGATCGAGACCCAGTACTTC. Translated, it gives CSADLGGIETQYF.

This clonotype was detected only a few times. The genes are TRBV12-3 or TRBV12-4 and TRBJ2-5, with unresolved D. This CDR3 is 12 amino acids long. Trimming removed 7 bases from V and 5 bases from J, with 11 bases in between. The CDR3 region is CASTNVRETQYF. DNA for the CDR3: TGTGCCAGCACGAACGTCAGGGAGACCCAGTACTTC.

The chain joins TRBV5-1 to TRBJ2-6; the match to TRBD2 covers 8 bases. CDR1 and CDR2 (germline): SGHRS, YFSETQ. This CDR3 comprises 18 residues. After removal of 3 bases from V and 4 bases from J, the junction contained 12 bases not matched to a gene. CDR3 nucleotide sequence: TGCGCCAGCAGCTACCGTGGAGCGGGAGTATCAGGGGCCAACGTCCTGACTTTC. It translates to CASSYRGAGVSGANVLTF. Based on the CDR3 plus reference TRBV5-1 and TRBJ2-6, the full variable domain is KAGVTQTPRYLIKTRGQQVTLSCSPISGHRSVSWYQQTPGQGLQFLFEYFSETQRNKGNFPGRFSGRQFSNSRSEMNVSTLELGDSALYLCASSYRGAGVSGANVLTFGAGSRLTVL.